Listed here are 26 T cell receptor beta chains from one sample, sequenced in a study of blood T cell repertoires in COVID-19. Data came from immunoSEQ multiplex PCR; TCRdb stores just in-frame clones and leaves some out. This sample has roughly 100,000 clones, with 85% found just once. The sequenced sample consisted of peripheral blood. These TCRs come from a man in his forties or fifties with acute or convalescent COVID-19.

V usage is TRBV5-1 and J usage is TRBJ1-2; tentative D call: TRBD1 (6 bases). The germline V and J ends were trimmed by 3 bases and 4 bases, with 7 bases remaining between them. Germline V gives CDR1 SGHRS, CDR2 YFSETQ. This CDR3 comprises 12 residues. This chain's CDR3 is CASSSTGYGYTF. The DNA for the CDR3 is TGCGCCAGCAGCTCGACAGGCTATGGCTACACCTTC.

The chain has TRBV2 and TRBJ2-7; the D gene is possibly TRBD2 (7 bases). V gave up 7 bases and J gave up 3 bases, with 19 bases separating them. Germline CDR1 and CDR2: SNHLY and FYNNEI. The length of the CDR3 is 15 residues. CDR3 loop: CASNPNREGVYEQYF. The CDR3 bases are TGTGCCAGCAACCCGAACAGGGAGGGCGTCTACGAGCAGTACTTC. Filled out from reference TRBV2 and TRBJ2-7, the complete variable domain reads EPEVTQTPSHQVTQMGQEVILRCVPISNHLYFYWYRQILGQKVEFLVSFYNNEISEKSEIFDDQFSVERPDGSNFTLKIRSTKLEDSAMYFCASNPNREGVYEQYFGPGTRLTVT.

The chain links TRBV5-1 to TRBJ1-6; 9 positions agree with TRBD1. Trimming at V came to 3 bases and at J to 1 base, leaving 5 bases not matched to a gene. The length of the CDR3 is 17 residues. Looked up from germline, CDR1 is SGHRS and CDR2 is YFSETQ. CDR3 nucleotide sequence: TGCGCCAGCAGCTGGGGGGACAGGGAATCCTATAATTCACCCCTCCACTTT. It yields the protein CASSWGDRESYNSPLHF.

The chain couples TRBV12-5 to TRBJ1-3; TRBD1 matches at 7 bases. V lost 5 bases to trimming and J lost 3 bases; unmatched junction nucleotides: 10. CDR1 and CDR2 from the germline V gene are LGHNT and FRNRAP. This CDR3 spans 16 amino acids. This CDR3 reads CASGPLQGGDGNTIYF. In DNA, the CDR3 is TGTGCTAGTGGTCCCCTCCAAGGGGGCGATGGAAACACCATATATTTT.

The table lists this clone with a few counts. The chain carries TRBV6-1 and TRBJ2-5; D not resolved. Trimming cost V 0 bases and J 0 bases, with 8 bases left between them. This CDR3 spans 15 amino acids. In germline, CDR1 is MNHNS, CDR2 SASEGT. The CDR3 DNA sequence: TGTGCCAGCAGTGAAGCGCGACACCACCAAGAGACCCAGTACTTC. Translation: CASSEARHHQETQYF.

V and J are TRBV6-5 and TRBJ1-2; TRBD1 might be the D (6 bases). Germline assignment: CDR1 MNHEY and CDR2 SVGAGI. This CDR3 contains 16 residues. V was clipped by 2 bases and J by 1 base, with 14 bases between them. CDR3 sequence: CASSYHSTGFNYGYTF. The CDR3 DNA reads TGTGCCAGCAGTTACCACTCTACAGGGTTTAACTATGGCTACACCTTC.

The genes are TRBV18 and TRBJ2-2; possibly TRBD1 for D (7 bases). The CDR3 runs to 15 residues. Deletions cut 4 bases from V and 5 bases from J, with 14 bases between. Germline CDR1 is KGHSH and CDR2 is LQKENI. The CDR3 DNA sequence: TGTGCCAGCTCACGACAGGGACTTCGGACCGGGGAGCTGTTTTTT. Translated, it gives CASSRQGLRTGELFF.

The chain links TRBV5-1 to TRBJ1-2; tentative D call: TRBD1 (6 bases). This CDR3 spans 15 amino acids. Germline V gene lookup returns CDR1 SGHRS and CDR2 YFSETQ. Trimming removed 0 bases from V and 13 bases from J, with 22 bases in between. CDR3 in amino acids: CASSLDGSAGVGFTF. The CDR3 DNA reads TGCGCCAGCAGCTTGGATGGGAGCGCAGGGGTTGGGTTCACCTTC.

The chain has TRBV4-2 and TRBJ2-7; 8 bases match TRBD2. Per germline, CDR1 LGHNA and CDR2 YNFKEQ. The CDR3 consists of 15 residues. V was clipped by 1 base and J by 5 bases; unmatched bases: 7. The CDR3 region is CASSQVAGGIHEQYF. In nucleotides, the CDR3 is TGTGCCAGCAGCCAAGTGGCGGGAGGTATCCACGAGCAGTACTTC.

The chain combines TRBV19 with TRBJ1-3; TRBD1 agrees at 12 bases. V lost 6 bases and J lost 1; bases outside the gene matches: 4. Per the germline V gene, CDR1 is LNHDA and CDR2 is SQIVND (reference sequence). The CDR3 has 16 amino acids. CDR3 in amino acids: CASRSGQGASGNTIYF. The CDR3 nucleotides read TGTGCCAGTAGGTCGGGACAGGGGGCTTCTGGAAACACCATATATTTT. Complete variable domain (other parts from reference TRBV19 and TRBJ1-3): DGGITQSPKYLFRKEGQNVTLSCEQNLNHDAMYWYRQDPGQGLRLIYYSQIVNDFQKGDIAEGYSVSREKKESFPLTVTSAQKNPTAFYLCASRSGQGASGNTIYFGEGSWLTVV.

CDR3 amino acids: CASSLGRGLTGELFF. DNA of the CDR3: TGTGCCAGCAGCTTAGGCAGGGGTTTGACCGGGGAGCTGTTTTTT. V is TRBV11-2 and J is TRBJ2-2; possibly TRBD1 for D (6 bases). The CDR3 is 15 residues long. Germline CDR1 reads SGHAT; CDR2 reads FQNNGV. V was pared by 1 base and J by 5 bases, with 11 bases between. Combining the CDR3 with reference TRBV11-2 and TRBJ2-2 gives the whole variable domain EAGVAQSPRYKIIEKRQSVAFWCNPISGHATLYWYQQILGQGPKLLIQFQNNGVVDDSQLPKDRFSAERLKGVDSTLKIQPAKLEDSAVYLCASSLGRGLTGELFFGEGSRLTVL.

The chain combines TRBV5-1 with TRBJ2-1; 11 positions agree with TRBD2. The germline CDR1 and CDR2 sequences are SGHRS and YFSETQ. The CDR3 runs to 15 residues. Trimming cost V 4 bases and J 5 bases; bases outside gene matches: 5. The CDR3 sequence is CASSPGTSGHNEQFF. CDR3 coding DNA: TGCGCCAGCAGCCCCGGGACTAGCGGACACAATGAGCAGTTCTTC.

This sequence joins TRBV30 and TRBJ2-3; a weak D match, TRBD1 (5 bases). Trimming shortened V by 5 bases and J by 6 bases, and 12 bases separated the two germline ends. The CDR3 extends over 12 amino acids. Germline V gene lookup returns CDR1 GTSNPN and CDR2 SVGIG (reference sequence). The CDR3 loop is CAWGTGTDTQYF. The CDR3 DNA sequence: TGTGCCTGGGGTACAGGTACGGATACGCAGTATTTT.

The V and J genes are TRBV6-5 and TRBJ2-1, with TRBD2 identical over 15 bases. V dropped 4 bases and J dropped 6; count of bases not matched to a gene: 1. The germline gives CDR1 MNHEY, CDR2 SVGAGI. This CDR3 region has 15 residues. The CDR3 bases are TGTGCCAGCAGTTGGACTAGCGGGGGGGCCAATGAGCAGTTCTTC. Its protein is CASSWTSGGANEQFF.

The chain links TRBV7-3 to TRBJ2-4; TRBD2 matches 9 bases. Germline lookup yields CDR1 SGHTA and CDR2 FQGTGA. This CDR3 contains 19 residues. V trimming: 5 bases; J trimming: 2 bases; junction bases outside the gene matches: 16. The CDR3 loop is CASSPRGGGALGSKNIQYF. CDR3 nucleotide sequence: TGTGCCAGCAGCCCACGGGGCGGGGGGGCCCTAGGGTCCAAAAACATTCAGTACTTC.

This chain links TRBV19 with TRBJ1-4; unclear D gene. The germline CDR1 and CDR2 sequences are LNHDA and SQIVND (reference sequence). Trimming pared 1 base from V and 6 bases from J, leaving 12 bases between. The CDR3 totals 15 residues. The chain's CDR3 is CASSIVAGEDEKLFF. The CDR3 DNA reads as TGTGCCAGTAGTATAGTGGCCGGGGAGGATGAAAAACTGTTTTTT.

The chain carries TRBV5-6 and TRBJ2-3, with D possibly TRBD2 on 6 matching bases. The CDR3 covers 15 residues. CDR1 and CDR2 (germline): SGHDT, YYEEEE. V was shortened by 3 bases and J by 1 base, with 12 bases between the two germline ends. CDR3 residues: CASSYRTGGTDTQYF. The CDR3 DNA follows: TGTGCCAGCAGCTACAGGACGGGAGGCACAGATACGCAGTATTTT.

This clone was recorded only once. The CDR3 sequence: CASSTAGQLNSPLHF. CDR3 nucleotides: TGTGCCAGCAGCACGGCGGGACAGCTTAATTCACCCCTCCACTTT. The chain has TRBV5-4 and TRBJ1-6; the match to TRBD1 covers 7 bases. The junction had 7 bases not matched to a gene; V was cut back by 4 bases and J by 6 bases. CDR1 SGHNT and CDR2 YYREEE come from the germline V gene (reference sequence). The CDR3 consists of 15 residues. Filled out from reference TRBV5-4 and TRBJ1-6, the complete variable domain reads ETGVTQSPTHLIKTRGQQVTLRCSSQSGHNTVSWYQQALGQGPQFIFQYYREEENGRGNFPPRFSGLQFPNYSSELNVNALELDDSALYLCASSTAGQLNSPLHFGNGTRLTVT.

The CDR3 nucleotides read TGTGCCAGCTCACCAAGGAGCTCCTACGAGCAGTACTTC. Its translation: CASSPRSSYEQYF. The rearrangement uses TRBV18 and TRBJ2-7; D gene uncertain. Trimming pared 2 bases from V and 0 bases from J, leaving 5 bases between. There are 13 residues in the CDR3. Germline CDR1 KGHSH, CDR2 LQKENI.

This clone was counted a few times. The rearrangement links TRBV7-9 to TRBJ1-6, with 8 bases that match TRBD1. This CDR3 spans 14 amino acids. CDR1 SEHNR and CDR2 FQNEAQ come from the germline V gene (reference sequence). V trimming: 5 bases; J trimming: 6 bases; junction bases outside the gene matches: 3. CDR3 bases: TGTGCCAGCAGCAGGGGACAGGCTAATTCACCCCTCCACTTT. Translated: CASSRGQANSPLHF. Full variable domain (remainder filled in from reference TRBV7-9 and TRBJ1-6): DTGVSQNPRHKITKRGQNVTFRCDPISEHNRLYWYRQTLGQGPEFLTYFQNEAQLEKSRLLSDRFSAERPKGSFSTLEIQRTEQGDSAMYLCASSRGQANSPLHFGNGTRLTVT.

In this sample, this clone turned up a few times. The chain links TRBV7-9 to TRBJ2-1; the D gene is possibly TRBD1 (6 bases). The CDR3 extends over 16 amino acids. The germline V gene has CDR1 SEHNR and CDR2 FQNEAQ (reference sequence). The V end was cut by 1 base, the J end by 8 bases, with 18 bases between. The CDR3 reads CASSLVGHRVSDEQFF. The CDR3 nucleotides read TGTGCCAGCAGCTTAGTAGGACACAGGGTATCTGATGAGCAGTTCTTC.

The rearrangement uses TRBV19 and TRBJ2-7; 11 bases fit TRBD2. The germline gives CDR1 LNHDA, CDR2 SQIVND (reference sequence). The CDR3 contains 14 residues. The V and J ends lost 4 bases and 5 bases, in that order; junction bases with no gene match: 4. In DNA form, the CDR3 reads TGTGCCAGTAGTAAGACTAGCGGGACCCACGAGCAGTACTTC. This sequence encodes CASSKTSGTHEQYF.

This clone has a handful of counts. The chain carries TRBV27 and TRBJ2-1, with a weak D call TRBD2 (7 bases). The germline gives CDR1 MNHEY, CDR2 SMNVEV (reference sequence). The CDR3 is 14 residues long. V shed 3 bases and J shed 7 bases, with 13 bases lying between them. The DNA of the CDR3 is TGTGCCAGCAGTTTGGGGGGGCCGGGGAATGAGCAGTTCTTC. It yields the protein CASSLGGPGNEQFF.

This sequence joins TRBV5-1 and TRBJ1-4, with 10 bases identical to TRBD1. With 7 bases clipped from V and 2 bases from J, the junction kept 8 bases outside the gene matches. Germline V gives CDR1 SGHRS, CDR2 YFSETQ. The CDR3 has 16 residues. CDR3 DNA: TGCGCCAGCGGGACAGGGGCGAAGGTGACTAATGAAAAACTGTTTTTT. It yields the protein CASGTGAKVTNEKLFF.

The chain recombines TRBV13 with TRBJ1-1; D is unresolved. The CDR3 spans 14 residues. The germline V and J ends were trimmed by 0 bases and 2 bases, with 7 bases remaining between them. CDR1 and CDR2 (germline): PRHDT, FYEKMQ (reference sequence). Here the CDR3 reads CASSLGPGNTEAFF. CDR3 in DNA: TGTGCCAGCAGCTTAGGGCCGGGAAACACTGAAGCTTTCTTT.

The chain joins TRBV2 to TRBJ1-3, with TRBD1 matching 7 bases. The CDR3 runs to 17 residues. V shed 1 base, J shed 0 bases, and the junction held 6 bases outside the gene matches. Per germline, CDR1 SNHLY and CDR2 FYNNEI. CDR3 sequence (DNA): TGTGCCAGCAGTGAAGGACAGACAGGGCTCTCTGGAAACACCATATATTTT. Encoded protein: CASSEGQTGLSGNTIYF.